Following are 28 T cell receptor beta chains from one sample sequenced in a study of OX40 agonist ivuxolimab in advanced cancers. The protocol was immunoSEQ multiplex PCR, while the TCRdb copy is restricted to in-frame clones and leaves out a portion. This table has approximately 47,000 clones, around 90% appearing once. The sample in question was CD4+ or CD8+ T cells sorted from blood, obtained in a trial of the OX40 agonist ivuxolimab. The receptors originated from an adult with an advanced solid tumor such as melanoma, head and neck, liver or kidney cancer.

This rearrangement joins TRBV19 to TRBJ2-7; 9 bases match TRBD1. Per the germline V gene, CDR1 is LNHDA and CDR2 is SQIVND (reference sequence). This CDR3 has 14 amino acids. The ends lost 7 bases at V and 6 bases at J; junction bases unmatched: 10. The CDR3 region is CASNGGTGIGEQYF. CDR3 DNA sequence: TGTGCCAGTAATGGAGGGACAGGGATTGGCGAGCAGTACTTC.

V usage is TRBV7-6 and J usage is TRBJ2-1; D is uncertain. This CDR3 spans 12 amino acids. Germline CDR1 and CDR2: SGHVS and FNYEAQ. The V end was cut by 2 bases, the J end by 5 bases, with 4 bases between. The CDR3 reads CASSLTDNEQFF. The CDR3 bases are TGTGCCAGCAGCTTAACCGACAATGAGCAGTTCTTC.

This rearrangement joins TRBV27 to TRBJ1-4; 12 bases map to TRBD1. Germline lookup yields CDR1 MNHEY and CDR2 SMNVEV (reference sequence). V dropped 6 bases and J dropped 5; count of bases not matched to a gene: 13. This CDR3 is built from 18 residues. CDR3 loop: CASSLWKGQGALNEKLFF. CDR3 bases: TGTGCCAGCAGCCTCTGGAAGGGACAGGGGGCGTTAAATGAAAAACTGTTTTTT.

This clone was found a few times. The rearrangement links TRBV7-9 to TRBJ2-7; the D is unclear. The CDR3 loop spans 12 amino acids. Looked up from germline, CDR1 is SEHNR and CDR2 is FQNEAQ (reference sequence). Trimming took off 4 bases at V and 3 bases at J, with 7 bases between the two ends. CDR3 nucleotides: TGTGCCAGCAGCTCTGCCGACTACGAGCAGTACTTC. It yields the protein CASSSADYEQYF. Drawing the rest from reference TRBV7-9 and TRBJ2-7, the complete variable domain is DTGVSQNPRHKITKRGQNVTFRCDPISEHNRLYWYRQTLGQGPEFLTYFQNEAQLEKSRLLSDRFSAERPKGSFSTLEIQRTEQGDSAMYLCASSSADYEQYFGPGTRLTVT.

This sequence joins TRBV6-6 and TRBJ2-1; D is unresolved. Germline V gene sequence: CDR1 MNHNY, CDR2 SVGAGI (reference sequence). This CDR3 region has 12 residues. The V end lost 0 bases, the J end lost 9 bases, and 6 bases lay between the germline ends. In DNA form, the CDR3 reads TGTGCCAGCAGTTACTCCCCTGGTGAGCAGTTCTTC. Amino acids: CASSYSPGEQFF.

The chain couples TRBV27 to TRBJ1-2; a weak D match, TRBD1 (5 bases). V gave up 5 bases and J gave up 4 bases, with 14 bases separating them. CDR1 and CDR2 (germline): MNHEY, SMNVEV (reference sequence). The CDR3 loop spans 14 amino acids. CDR3 nucleotides: TGTGCCAGCAGTCCACAAGACAGCGCCTATGGCTACACCTTC. This encodes CASSPQDSAYGYTF.

The CDR3, as DNA: TGTGCCAGCAGTCCCCTTGAGAGGGGGCCCTACAATGAGCAGTTCTTC. It translates to CASSPLERGPYNEQFF. V gene TRBV6-6 combines with J gene TRBJ2-1, with 7 bases matching TRBD1. CDR1 and CDR2 (germline): MNHNY, SVGAGI (reference sequence). V shed 5 bases and J 2 bases; nucleotides not matched to a gene: 9. The CDR3 totals 16 residues.

The V and J genes are TRBV4-3 and TRBJ1-4, with D possibly TRBD1 on 6 matching bases. V lost 0 bases and J lost 4, with 15 bases in between. Per the germline V gene, CDR1 is LGHNA and CDR2 is YSLEER. The CDR3 length is 17 residues. The CDR3 DNA sequence: TGCGCCAGCAGCCAAGATAAAAGGACAGATGATAATGAAAAACTGTTTTTT. The encoded protein is CASSQDKRTDDNEKLFF.

The V gene is TRBV6-4, the J gene TRBJ1-1; 8 bases map to TRBD1. J gave up 0 bases and V 5 bases, and 8 bases lay outside the gene matches. Germline V gives CDR1 MRHNA, CDR2 SNTAGT. The CDR3 sequence is 16 residues long. This CDR3 is CASSKDRVLMNTEAFF. CDR3 bases: TGTGCCAGCAGTAAGGACAGGGTGTTGATGAACACTGAAGCTTTCTTT.

The rearrangement links TRBV9 to TRBJ2-2; 10 bases are shared with TRBD1. Per germline, CDR1 SGDLS and CDR2 YYNGEE. The CDR3 has 13 residues. Losses at the gene ends were 5 bases for V and 8 bases for J; bases not matched to a gene: 3. The CDR3 loop is CASSDRGPGELFF. The CDR3, as DNA: TGTGCCAGCAGTGACAGGGGGCCGGGGGAGCTGTTTTTT.

The chain carries TRBV5-4 and TRBJ2-5, with unresolved D. Per germline, CDR1 SGHNT and CDR2 YYREEE (reference sequence). The CDR3 runs 11 residues. V dropped 4 bases and J dropped 5 bases, with 6 bases sitting between them. CDR3 nucleotides: TGTGCCAGCAGCATCCTTGAGACCCAGTACTTC. As protein: CASSILETQYF. Using reference TRBV5-4 and TRBJ2-5 for the parts outside the CDR3, the full variable domain is ETGVTQSPTHLIKTRGQQVTLRCSSQSGHNTVSWYQQALGQGPQFIFQYYREEENGRGNFPPRFSGLQFPNYSSELNVNALELDDSALYLCASSILETQYFGPGTRLLVL.

The chain employs TRBV20-1 and TRBJ2-1; D is ambiguous. This CDR3 has 11 amino acids. The germline V and J ends were trimmed by 0 bases and 12 bases, with 9 bases remaining between them. The V gene's germline CDR1 is DFQATT and CDR2 SNEGSKA (reference sequence). The CDR3 nucleotides are TGCAGTGCTAGAGAAGGGATGGGGCAGTTCTTC. This sequence encodes CSAREGMGQFF.

The J gene is TRBJ2-7, the V gene TRBV15; TRBD2 agrees at 7 bases. The CDR3 extends over 13 amino acids. Germline values: CDR1 LNHNV, CDR2 YYDKDF (reference sequence). V lost 6 bases, J lost 3 bases, and 5 bases stayed unmatched. The CDR3 sequence is CATRGGGDYEQYF. As DNA, the CDR3 is TGTGCCACCAGGGGGGGAGGGGACTACGAGCAGTACTTC.

The chain combines TRBV13 with TRBJ2-2; 12 bases align to TRBD2. The CDR3 sequence is 15 residues long. Trimming cost V 5 bases and J 6 bases; bases outside gene matches: 4. Germline lookup yields CDR1 PRHDT and CDR2 FYEKMQ (reference sequence). CDR3 loop: CASSPSGGEPGELFF. The CDR3 coding sequence is TGTGCCAGCAGCCCTAGCGGGGGGGAACCCGGGGAGCTGTTTTTT. Full variable domain (outside the CDR3, taken from reference TRBV13 and TRBJ2-2): AAGVIQSPRHLIKEKRETATLKCYPIPRHDTVYWYQQGPGQDPQFLISFYEKMQSDKGSIPDRFSAQQFSDYHSELNMSSLELGDSALYFCASSPSGGEPGELFFGEGSRLTVL.

The rearrangement links TRBV4-3 to TRBJ1-2; the D gene is possibly TRBD1 (5 bases). The V gene lost 0 bases and the J gene lost 0 bases, with 17 bases spanning the gap. The germline CDR1 and CDR2 sequences are LGHNA and YSLEER. This CDR3 has 18 residues. CDR3 DNA sequence: TGCGCCAGCAGCCAAGATATAGGACACATCTCCACTAACTATGGCTACACCTTC. It is translated as CASSQDIGHISTNYGYTF.

This clone was counted only a few times. CDR3 coding DNA: TGTGCCAGCAGCTTGGGGTGGACAGGGGGCAAAGATACGCAGTATTTT. This encodes CASSLGWTGGKDTQYF. This chain uses TRBV5-6 with TRBJ2-3, with 11 bases lining up with TRBD1. CDR1 is SGHDT, CDR2 YYEEEE, per germline. The trim removed 0 bases at V and 5 bases at J, leaving 5 bases unmatched. There are 16 residues in the CDR3. Full variable domain (outside the CDR3, taken from reference TRBV5-6 and TRBJ2-3): DAGVTQSPTHLIKTRGQQVTLRCSPKSGHDTVSWYQQALGQGPQFIFQYYEEEERQRGNFPDRFSGHQFPNYSSELNVNALLLGDSALYLCASSLGWTGGKDTQYFGPGTRLTVL.

This clone was seen just once. The chain joins TRBV28 to TRBJ2-2, with D possibly called TRBD1 or TRBD2 (7 bases each). Germline CDR1 reads MDHEN; CDR2 reads SYDVKM. The CDR3 consists of 15 residues. Trimming removed 7 bases at V and 7 bases at J, with 19 bases between. The CDR3 is CASTWGGGKGGELFF. CDR3 nucleotide sequence: TGTGCCAGCACCTGGGGAGGGGGCAAGGGCGGGGAGCTGTTTTTT.

V and J are TRBV4-3 and TRBJ2-7; 7 nucleotides align to TRBD2. The CDR3 is 14 amino acids. The germline CDR1 and CDR2 sequences are LGHNA and YSLEER. With V trimmed by 1 base and J by 3 bases, 3 bases remained unmatched. The CDR3: CASSQAERGYEQYF. Here the CDR3 DNA reads TGCGCCAGCAGCCAAGCTGAGCGGGGCTACGAGCAGTACTTC.

This clone was found a few times. The rearrangement uses TRBV29-1 and TRBJ1-2; D not certain. Germline assignment: CDR1 SQVTM and CDR2 ANQGSEA. This CDR3 has 11 amino acids. V lost 0 bases, J lost 7 bases, and 6 bases lay in between. The CDR3 DNA reads TGCAGCGTTGAAGATCGGCCTGGCTACACCTTC. Its translation is CSVEDRPGYTF. The variable domain in full, completed from reference TRBV29-1 and TRBJ1-2, reads SAVISQKPSRDICQRGTSLTIQCQVDSQVTMMFWYRQQPGQSLTLIATANQGSEATYESGFVIDKFPISRPNLTFSTLTVSNMSPEDSSIYLCSVEDRPGYTFGSGTRLTVV.

This chain connects TRBV4-2 to TRBJ1-3; 7 bases align to TRBD1. V dropped 10 bases and J dropped 2; count of bases not matched to a gene: 14. Per germline, CDR1 LGHNA and CDR2 YNFKEQ. This CDR3 contains 16 residues. The CDR3 loop is CANSGQPKATGNTIYF. Written as DNA, the CDR3 is TGTGCCAACTCGGGACAGCCAAAAGCGACTGGAAACACCATATATTTT.

This chain uses TRBV28 with TRBJ1-4; unclear D gene. CDR1 and CDR2 from the germline V gene are MDHEN and SYDVKM. The V end was cut by 6 bases, the J end by 3 bases, with 17 bases between. CDR3 length: 16 residues. CDR3: CASSILPGSSNEKLFF. CDR3 bases: TGTGCCAGCAGCATCCTCCCGGGATCATCTAATGAAAAACTGTTTTTT. The full variable domain, in which reference TRBV28 and TRBJ1-4 provide the parts outside the CDR3, is DVKVTQSSRYLVKRTGEKVFLECVQDMDHENMFWYRQDPGLGLRLIYFSYDVKMKEKGDIPEGYSVSREKKERFSLILESASTNQTSMYLCASSILPGSSNEKLFFGSGTQLSVL.

The chain links TRBV28 to TRBJ1-5; TRBD1 aligns across 8 bases. V was clipped by 5 bases and J by 8 bases; unmatched bases: 14. Germline CDR1 reads MDHEN; CDR2 reads SYDVKM. The CDR3 loop spans 16 amino acids. The CDR3 protein is CASSQSGTGFGKPQHF. The CDR3 DNA reads TGTGCCAGCAGTCAATCTGGGACAGGCTTTGGGAAGCCCCAGCATTTT. Filled out from reference TRBV28 and TRBJ1-5, the complete variable domain reads DVKVTQSSRYLVKRTGEKVFLECVQDMDHENMFWYRQDPGLGLRLIYFSYDVKMKEKGDIPEGYSVSREKKERFSLILESASTNQTSMYLCASSQSGTGFGKPQHFGDGTRLSIL.

The V and J genes are TRBV28 and TRBJ1-5; 8 nucleotides agree with TRBD1. CDR1 and CDR2 (germline): MDHEN, SYDVKM. With V trimmed by 5 bases and J by 2 bases, 2 bases remained unmatched. CDR3 length equals 14 residues. The chain's CDR3 is CASSIQGGNQPQHF. CDR3 sequence (DNA): TGTGCCAGCAGTATACAGGGGGGCAATCAGCCCCAGCATTTT.

Points on this clone: One junction end does not reproduce the germline sequence, and a read error may be involved. This chain joins TRBV5-4 and TRBJ1-3, with D perhaps matching TRBD1 (5 bases). The germline V gene has CDR1 SGHNT and CDR2 YYREEE (reference sequence). CDR3 length: 11 amino acids. The CDR3 region is CASSLMDTAVF. CDR3 sequence (DNA): TGTGCCAGCAGCTTAATGGACACCGCGGTTTTT. The entire variable domain, with the rest obtained from reference TRBV5-4 and TRBJ1-3, is as follows: ETGVTQSPTHLIKTRGQQVTLRCSSQSGHNTVSWYQQALGQGPQFIFQYYREEENGRGNFPPRFSGLQFPNYSSELNVNALELDDSALYLCASSLMDTAVFGEGSWLTVV.

This clone was detected once. This chain uses TRBV9 with TRBJ2-2, with D hard to call. Germline V gene data show CDR1 as SGDLS and CDR2 as YYNGEE. V shed 3 bases and J shed 1 base, with 4 bases lying between them. The CDR3 runs 13 residues. The CDR3 reads CASSGKNTGELFF. The DNA of the CDR3 is TGTGCCAGCAGCGGCAAGAACACCGGGGAGCTGTTTTTT.

The V call is TRBV19, the J call TRBJ2-7, with a possible D match to TRBD1 (6 bases). The germline V gene encodes CDR1 LNHDA and CDR2 SQIVND (reference sequence). The V end lost 5 bases, the J end lost 4 bases, and 12 bases lay between the germline ends. The CDR3 has 13 amino acids. CDR3 DNA sequence: TGTGCCAGTAGTTCAGGGGTCGTGTACGAGCAGTACTTC. This sequence encodes CASSSGVVYEQYF.

The rearrangement uses TRBV28 and TRBJ1-2; a weak D match, TRBD1 (6 bases). V was clipped by 3 bases and J by 4 bases, with 12 bases between them. Germline V lookup: CDR1 MDHEN, CDR2 SYDVKM. This CDR3 is built from 14 residues. The CDR3 spells CASSLRTDFYGYTF. In nucleotides, the CDR3 is TGTGCCAGCAGTTTGAGGACAGACTTCTATGGCTACACCTTC.

V gene TRBV18 combines with J gene TRBJ2-1, with a possible D match to TRBD2 (6 bases). Germline CDR1 and CDR2: KGHSH and LQKENI. Trimming shortened V by 5 bases and J by 2 bases, and 10 bases separated the two germline ends. The CDR3 is 14 residues long. The DNA of the CDR3 is TGTGCCAGCTCAAGGGACTTCCCCTACAATGAGCAGTTCTTC. Protein: CASSRDFPYNEQFF.